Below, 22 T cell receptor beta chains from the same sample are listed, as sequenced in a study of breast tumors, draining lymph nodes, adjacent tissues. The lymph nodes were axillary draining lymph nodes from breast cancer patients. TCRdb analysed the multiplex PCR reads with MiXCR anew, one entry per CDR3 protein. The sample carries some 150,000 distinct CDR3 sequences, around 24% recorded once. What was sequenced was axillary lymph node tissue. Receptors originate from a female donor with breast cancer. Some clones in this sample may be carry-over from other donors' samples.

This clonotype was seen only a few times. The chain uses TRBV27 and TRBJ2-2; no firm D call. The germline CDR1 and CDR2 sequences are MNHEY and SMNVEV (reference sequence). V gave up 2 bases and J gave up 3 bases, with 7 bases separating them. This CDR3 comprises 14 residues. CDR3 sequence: CASSLGWHTGELFF. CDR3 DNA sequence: TGTGCCAGCAGTTTAGGGTGGCACACCGGGGAGCTGTTTTTT.

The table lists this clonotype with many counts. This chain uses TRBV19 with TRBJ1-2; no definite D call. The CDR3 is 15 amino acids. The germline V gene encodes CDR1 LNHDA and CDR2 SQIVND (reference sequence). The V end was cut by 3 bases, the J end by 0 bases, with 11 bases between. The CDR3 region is CASSIEGSTNYGYTF. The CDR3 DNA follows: TGTGCCAGTAGTATCGAGGGCAGCACTAACTATGGCTACACCTTC.

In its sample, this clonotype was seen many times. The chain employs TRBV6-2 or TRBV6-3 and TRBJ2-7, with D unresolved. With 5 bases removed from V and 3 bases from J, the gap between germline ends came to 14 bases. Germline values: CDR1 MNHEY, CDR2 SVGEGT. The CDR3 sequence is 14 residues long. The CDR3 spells CASSETAAGYEQYF. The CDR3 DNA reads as TGTGCCAGCAGTGAAACCGCGGCCGGCTACGAGCAGTACTTC.

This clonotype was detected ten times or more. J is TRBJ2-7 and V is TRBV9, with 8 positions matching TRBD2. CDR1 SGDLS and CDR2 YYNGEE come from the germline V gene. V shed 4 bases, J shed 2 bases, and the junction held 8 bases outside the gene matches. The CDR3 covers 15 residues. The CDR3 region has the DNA TGTGCCAGCAGCTTCGGACTAGCCGATACCTACGAGCAGTACTTC. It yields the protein CASSFGLADTYEQYF. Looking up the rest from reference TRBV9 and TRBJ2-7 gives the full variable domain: DSGVTQTPKHLITATGQRVTLRCSPRSGDLSVYWYQQSLDQGLQFLIQYYNGEERAKGNILERFSAQQFPDLHSELNLSSLELGDSALYFCASSFGLADTYEQYFGPGTRLTVT.

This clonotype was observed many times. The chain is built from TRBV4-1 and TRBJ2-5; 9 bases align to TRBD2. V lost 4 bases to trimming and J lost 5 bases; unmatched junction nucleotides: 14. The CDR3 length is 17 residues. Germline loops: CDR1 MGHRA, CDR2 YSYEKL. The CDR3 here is CASSLRSRREGGETQYF. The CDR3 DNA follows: TGCGCCAGCAGCCTGAGATCTAGGCGGGAGGGAGGGGAGACCCAGTACTTC.

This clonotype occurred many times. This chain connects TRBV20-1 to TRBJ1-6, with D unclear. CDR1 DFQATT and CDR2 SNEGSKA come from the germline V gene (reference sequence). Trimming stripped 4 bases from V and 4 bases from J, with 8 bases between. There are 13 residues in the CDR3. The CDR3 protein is CSAIRAYNSPLHF. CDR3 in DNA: TGCAGTGCTATCCGGGCATATAATTCACCCCTCCACTTT.

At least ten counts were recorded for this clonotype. The CDR3 DNA follows: TGTGCCAGCACGAGGGGCAGGGGGAGGAACGAGCAGTACTTC. It is translated as CASTRGRGRNEQYF. The chain joins TRBV12-3 or TRBV12-4 to TRBJ2-7; perhaps TRBD1 as D (7 bases). V shed 7 bases and J shed 5 bases, with 18 bases lying between them. The CDR3 loop spans 14 amino acids.

The CDR3 DNA reads as TGTGCCACCAGCAGAGATGTCTTCAGGGGTTACACCGGGGAGCTGTTTTTT. It specifies CATSRDVFRGYTGELFF. The chain is built from TRBV15 and TRBJ2-2; possible D gene TRBD1, 6 bases. V was pared by 0 bases and J by 3 bases, with 14 bases between. CDR3 length equals 17 residues. Per germline, CDR1 LNHNV and CDR2 YYDKDF (reference sequence). Together with reference TRBV15 and TRBJ2-2, the CDR3 gives the full variable domain: DAMVIQNPRYQVTQFGKPVTLSCSQTLNHNVMYWYQQKSSQAPKLLFHYYDKDFNNEADTPDNFQSRRPNTSFCFLDIRSPGLGDTAMYLCATSRDVFRGYTGELFFGEGSRLTVL.

The CDR3 bases are TGTGCCAGCAGACCAACCCACAGGGAAGGCGAGCAGTACTTC. Its protein product is CASRPTHREGEQYF. The rearrangement joins TRBV6-5 to TRBJ2-7; D perhaps matches TRBD1 (6 bases). Trimming took 6 bases from V and 6 from J, leaving 18 bases between them. CDR3 length equals 14 residues. Per germline, CDR1 MNHEY and CDR2 SVGAGI.

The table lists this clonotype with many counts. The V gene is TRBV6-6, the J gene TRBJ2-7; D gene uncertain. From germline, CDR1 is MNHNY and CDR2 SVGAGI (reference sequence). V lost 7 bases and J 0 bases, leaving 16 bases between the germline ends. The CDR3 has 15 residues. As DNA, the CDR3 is TGTGCCAGCAACCCTACCATGGCTTCCTCCTACGAGCAGTACTTC. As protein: CASNPTMASSYEQYF.

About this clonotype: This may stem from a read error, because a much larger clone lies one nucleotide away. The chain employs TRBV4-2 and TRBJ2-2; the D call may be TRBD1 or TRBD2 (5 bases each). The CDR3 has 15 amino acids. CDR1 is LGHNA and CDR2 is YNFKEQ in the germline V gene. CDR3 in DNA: TGTGCCAGCAGCCAAGGGCTGGGGGTGACCGGGGAGCGGTTTTTT. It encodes CASSQGLGVTGERFF.

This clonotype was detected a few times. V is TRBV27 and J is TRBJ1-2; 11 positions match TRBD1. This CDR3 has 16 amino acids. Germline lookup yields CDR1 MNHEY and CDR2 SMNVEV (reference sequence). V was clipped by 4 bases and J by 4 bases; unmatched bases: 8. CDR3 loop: CASSSIPGTGGYGYTF. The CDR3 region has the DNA TGTGCCAGCAGTTCAATACCCGGGACAGGGGGCTATGGCTACACCTTC.

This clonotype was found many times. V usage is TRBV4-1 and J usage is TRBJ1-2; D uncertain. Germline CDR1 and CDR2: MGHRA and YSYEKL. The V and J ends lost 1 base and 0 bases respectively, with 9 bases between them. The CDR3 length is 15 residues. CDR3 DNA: TGCGCCAGCAGCCAAGCGGAGGACCCTAACTATGGCTACACCTTC. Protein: CASSQAEDPNYGYTF.

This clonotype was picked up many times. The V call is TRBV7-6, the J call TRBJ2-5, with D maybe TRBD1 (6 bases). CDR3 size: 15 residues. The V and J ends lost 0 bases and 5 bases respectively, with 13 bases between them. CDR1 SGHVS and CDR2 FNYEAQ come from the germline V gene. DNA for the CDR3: TGTGCCAGCAGCTTAGCGATTTCACAGGGTGAGACCCAGTACTTC. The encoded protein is CASSLAISQGETQYF.

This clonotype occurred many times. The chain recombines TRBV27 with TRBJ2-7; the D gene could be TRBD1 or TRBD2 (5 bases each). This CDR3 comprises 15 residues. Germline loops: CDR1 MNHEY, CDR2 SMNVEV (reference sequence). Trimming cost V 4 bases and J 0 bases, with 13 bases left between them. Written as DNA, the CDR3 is TGTGCCAGCAGTTGGGGACCCGCGAGCTCCTACGAGCAGTACTTC. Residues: CASSWGPASSYEQYF.

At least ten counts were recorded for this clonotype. The CDR3 spells CAISESTDAARREKLFF. As DNA, the CDR3 is TGTGCCATCAGTGAGTCGACGGACGCGGCCCGAAGGGAAAAACTGTTTTTT. The chain uses TRBV10-3 and TRBJ1-4; D gene ambiguous. V lost 0 bases and J 8 bases, leaving 19 bases between the germline ends. Germline CDR1 is ENHRY and CDR2 is SYGVKD. This CDR3 is 17 amino acids long.

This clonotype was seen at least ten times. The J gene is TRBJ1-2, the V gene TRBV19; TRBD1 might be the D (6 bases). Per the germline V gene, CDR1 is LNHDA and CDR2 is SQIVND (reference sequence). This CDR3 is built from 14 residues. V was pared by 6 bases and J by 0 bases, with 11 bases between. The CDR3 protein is CASSAGASNYGYTF. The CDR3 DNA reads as TGTGCCAGTAGCGCAGGGGCCTCTAACTATGGCTACACCTTC.

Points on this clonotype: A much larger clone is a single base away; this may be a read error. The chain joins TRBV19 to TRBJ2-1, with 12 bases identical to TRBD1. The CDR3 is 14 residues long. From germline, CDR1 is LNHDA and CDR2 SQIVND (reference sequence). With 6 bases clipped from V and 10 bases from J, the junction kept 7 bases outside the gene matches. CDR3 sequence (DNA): TGTGCCAGTAGCTCGGGACAGGGGGCGAGCGAGCAGTTCTTC. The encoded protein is CASSSGQGASEQFF.

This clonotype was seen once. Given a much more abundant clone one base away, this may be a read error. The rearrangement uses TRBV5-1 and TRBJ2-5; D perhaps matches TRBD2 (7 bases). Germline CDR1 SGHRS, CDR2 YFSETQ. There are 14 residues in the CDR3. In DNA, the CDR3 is TGCGCCAGCAGCACGGGAGCGGGACAAGGGACCCAGTACTTC. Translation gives CASSTGAGQGTQYF. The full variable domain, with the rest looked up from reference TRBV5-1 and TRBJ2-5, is KAGVTQTPRYLIKTRGQQVTLSCSPISGHRSVSWYQQTPGQGLQFLFEYFSETQRNKGNFPGRFSGRQFSNSRSEMNVSTLELGDSALYLCASSTGAGQGTQYFGPGTRLLVL.

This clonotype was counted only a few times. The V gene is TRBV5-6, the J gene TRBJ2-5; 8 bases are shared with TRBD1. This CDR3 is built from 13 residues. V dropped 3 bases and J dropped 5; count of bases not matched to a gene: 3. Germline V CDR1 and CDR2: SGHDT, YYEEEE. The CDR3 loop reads CASSSRGRETQYF. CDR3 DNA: TGTGCCAGCAGCTCCAGGGGGCGGGAGACCCAGTACTTC.

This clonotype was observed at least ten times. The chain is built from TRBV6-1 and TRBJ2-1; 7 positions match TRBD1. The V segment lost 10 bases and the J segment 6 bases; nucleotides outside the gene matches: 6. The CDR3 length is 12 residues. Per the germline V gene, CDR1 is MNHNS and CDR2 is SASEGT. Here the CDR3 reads CATGGRVNEQFF. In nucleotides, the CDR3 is TGTGCCACAGGGGGAAGAGTCAATGAGCAGTTCTTC.

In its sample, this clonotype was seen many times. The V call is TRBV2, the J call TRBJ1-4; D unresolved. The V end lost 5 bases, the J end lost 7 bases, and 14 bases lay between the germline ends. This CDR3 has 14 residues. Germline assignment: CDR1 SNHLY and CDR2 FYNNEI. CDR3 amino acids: CASSPARSGEKLFF. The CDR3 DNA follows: TGTGCCAGCAGTCCCGCCCGCTCGGGTGAAAAACTGTTTTTT.